The 4 T cell receptor beta chains below were found in one sample sequenced in a study of blood T cell repertoires in COVID-19. Generated by immunoSEQ multiplex PCR, the TCRdb table keeps only in-frame clones and is missing some. The repertoire consists of a few hundred thousand clones, with about 90% occurring once and the leading ten covering almost 3%. The specimen was PBMCs or T cells enriched from blood (not recorded which). These TCRs come from a woman aged 25 to 45 who had recovered from COVID-19.

The chain uses TRBV6-5 and TRBJ1-4; 8 nucleotides line up with TRBD1. CDR3 size: 16 residues. The ends lost 0 bases at V and 9 bases at J; junction bases unmatched: 9. Germline loops: CDR1 MNHEY, CDR2 SVGAGI. CDR3 sequence (DNA): TGTGCCAGCAGTTACTCGATTTGGACAGGGTACAAAAAACTGTTTTTT. This codes for CASSYSIWTGYKKLFF.

V gene TRBV9 combines with J gene TRBJ2-7; the D gene is possibly TRBD1 (6 bases). V was cut by 4 bases and J by 0 bases, with 14 bases left in between. This CDR3 is built from 15 residues. Germline CDR1 SGDLS, CDR2 YYNGEE. DNA for the CDR3: TGTGCCAGCAGCCCTCGGGACACGAGCTCCTACGAGCAGTACTTC. Translating gives CASSPRDTSSYEQYF.

This clone has more than one count but fewer than ten. The rearrangement links TRBV5-1 to TRBJ2-5, with TRBD2 as a possible D gene (5 bases). The CDR3 spans 14 residues. Looked up from germline, CDR1 is SGHRS and CDR2 is YFSETQ. With 1 base removed from V and 4 bases from J, the gap between germline ends came to 11 bases. CDR3 nucleotide sequence: TGCGCCAGCAGCTTGTTCCTTGCGGGAGAGACCCAGTACTTC. Translated, it gives CASSLFLAGETQYF.

The chain recombines TRBV2 with TRBJ1-2, with 8 bases identical to TRBD1. Germline V lookup: CDR1 SNHLY, CDR2 FYNNEI. V lost 10 bases to trimming and J lost 3 bases; unmatched junction nucleotides: 10. The CDR3 spans 14 residues. The CDR3 reads CATHRGESYYGYTF. CDR3 DNA sequence: TGTGCCACCCACAGGGGGGAGAGCTACTATGGCTACACCTTC. Variable domain in full (rest from reference TRBV2 and TRBJ1-2): EPEVTQTPSHQVTQMGQEVILRCVPISNHLYFYWYRQILGQKVEFLVSFYNNEISEKSEIFDDQFSVERPDGSNFTLKIRSTKLEDSAMYFCATHRGESYYGYTFGSGTRLTVV.